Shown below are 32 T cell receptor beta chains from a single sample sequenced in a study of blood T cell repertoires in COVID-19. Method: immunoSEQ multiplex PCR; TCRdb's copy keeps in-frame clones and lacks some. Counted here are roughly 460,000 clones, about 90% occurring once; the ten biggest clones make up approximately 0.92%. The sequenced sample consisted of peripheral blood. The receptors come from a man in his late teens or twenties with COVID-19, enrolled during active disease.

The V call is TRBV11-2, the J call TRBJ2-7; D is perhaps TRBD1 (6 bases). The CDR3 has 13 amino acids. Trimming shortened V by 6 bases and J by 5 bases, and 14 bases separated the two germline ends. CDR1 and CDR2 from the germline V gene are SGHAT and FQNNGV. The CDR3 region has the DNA TGTGCCAGCAGGCCCACAGGGAGCCACGAGCAGTACTTC. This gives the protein CASRPTGSHEQYF.

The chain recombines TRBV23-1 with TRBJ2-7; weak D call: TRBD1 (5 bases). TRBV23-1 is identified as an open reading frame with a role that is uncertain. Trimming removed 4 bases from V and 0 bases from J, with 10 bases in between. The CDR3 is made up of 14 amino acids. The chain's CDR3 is CASSLQANSYEQYF. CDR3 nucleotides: TGCGCCAGCAGTCTACAGGCGAACTCCTACGAGCAGTACTTC.

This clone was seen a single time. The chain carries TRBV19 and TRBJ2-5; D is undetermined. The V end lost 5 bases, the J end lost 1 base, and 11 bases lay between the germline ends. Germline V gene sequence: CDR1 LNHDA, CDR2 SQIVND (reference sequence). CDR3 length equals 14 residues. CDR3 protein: CASSSRHPQETQYF. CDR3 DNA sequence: TGTGCCAGTAGTTCACGACATCCCCAAGAGACCCAGTACTTC.

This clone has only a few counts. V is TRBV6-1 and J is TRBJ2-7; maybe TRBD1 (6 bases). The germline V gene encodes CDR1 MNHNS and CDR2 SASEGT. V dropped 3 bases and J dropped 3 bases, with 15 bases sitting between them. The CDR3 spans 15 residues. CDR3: CASSEMVEGGYEQYF. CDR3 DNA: TGTGCCAGCAGTGAGATGGTGGAAGGGGGCTACGAGCAGTACTTC.

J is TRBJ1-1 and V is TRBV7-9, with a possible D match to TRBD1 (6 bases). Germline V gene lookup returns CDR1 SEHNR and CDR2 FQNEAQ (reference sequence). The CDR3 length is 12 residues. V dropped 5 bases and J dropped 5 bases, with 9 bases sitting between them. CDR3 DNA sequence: TGTGCCAGCAGCGCAAGGGGGACTGAAGCTTTCTTT. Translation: CASSARGTEAFF.

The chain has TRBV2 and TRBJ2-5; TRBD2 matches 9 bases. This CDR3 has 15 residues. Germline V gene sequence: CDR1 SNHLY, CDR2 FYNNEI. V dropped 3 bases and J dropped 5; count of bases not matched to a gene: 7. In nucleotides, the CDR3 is TGTGCCAGCAGTGAGTGGCGGGAGGGCCTCGAGACCCAGTACTTC. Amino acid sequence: CASSEWREGLETQYF.

As DNA, the CDR3 is TGTGCCAGCAGTTTCATTAACTATGGCTACACCTTC. This sequence encodes CASSFINYGYTF. The chain recombines TRBV28 with TRBJ1-2; no clear D. Germline V lookup: CDR1 MDHEN, CDR2 SYDVKM. The CDR3 length is 12 residues. V lost 3 bases, J lost 1 base, and 3 bases lay in between.

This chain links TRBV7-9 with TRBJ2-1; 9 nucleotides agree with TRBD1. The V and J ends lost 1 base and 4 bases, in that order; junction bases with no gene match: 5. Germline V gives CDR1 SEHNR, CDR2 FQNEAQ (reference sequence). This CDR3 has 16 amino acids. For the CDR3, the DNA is TGTGCCAGCAGCTTAGGAGACAGGGGGAGATACAATGAGCAGTTCTTC. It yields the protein CASSLGDRGRYNEQFF.

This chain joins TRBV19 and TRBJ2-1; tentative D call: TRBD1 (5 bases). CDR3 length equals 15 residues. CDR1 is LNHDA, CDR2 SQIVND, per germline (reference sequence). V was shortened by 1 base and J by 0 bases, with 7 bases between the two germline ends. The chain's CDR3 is CASSIGTRSYNEQFF. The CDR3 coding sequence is TGTGCCAGTAGTATAGGGACACGCTCCTACAATGAGCAGTTCTTC. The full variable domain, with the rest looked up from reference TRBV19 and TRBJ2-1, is DGGITQSPKYLFRKEGQNVTLSCEQNLNHDAMYWYRQDPGQGLRLIYYSQIVNDFQKGDIAEGYSVSREKKESFPLTVTSAQKNPTAFYLCASSIGTRSYNEQFFGPGTRLTVL.

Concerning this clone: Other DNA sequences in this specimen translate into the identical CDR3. CDR3 in amino acids: CAWSRGSGNTIYF. The CDR3 DNA reads as TGTGCCTGGAGTAGGGGGTCTGGAAACACCATATATTTT. This chain joins TRBV30 and TRBJ1-3; possible D gene TRBD1, 6 bases. Deletions cut 2 bases from V and 1 base from J, with 6 bases between. Germline values: CDR1 GTSNPN, CDR2 SVGIG (reference sequence). The CDR3 consists of 13 residues.

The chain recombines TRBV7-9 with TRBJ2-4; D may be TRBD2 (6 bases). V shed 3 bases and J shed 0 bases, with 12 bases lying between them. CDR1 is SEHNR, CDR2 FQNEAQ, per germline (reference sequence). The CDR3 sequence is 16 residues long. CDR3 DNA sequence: TGTGCCAGCAGCTTTCTTCAGGGACTAGCCAAAAACATTCAGTACTTC. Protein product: CASSFLQGLAKNIQYF.

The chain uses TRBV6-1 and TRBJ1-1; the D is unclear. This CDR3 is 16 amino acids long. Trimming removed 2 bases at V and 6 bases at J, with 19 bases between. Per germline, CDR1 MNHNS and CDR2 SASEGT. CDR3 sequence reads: CASSEFLAGRSPEAFF. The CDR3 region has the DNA TGTGCCAGCAGTGAATTCTTGGCTGGGAGATCTCCTGAAGCTTTCTTT.

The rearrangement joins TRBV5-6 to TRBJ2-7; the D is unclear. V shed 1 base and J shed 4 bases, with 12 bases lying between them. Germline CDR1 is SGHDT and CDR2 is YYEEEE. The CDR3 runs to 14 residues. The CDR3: CASSLYARFYEQYF. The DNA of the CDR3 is TGTGCCAGCAGCTTGTACGCCAGATTTTACGAGCAGTACTTC.

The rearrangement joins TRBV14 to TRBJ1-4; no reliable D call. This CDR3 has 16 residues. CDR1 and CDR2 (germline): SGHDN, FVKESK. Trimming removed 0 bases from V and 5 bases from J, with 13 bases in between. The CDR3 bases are TGTGCCAGCAGCCAAGATCTGAGGGAGCGGAATGAAAAACTGTTTTTT. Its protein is CASSQDLRERNEKLFF.

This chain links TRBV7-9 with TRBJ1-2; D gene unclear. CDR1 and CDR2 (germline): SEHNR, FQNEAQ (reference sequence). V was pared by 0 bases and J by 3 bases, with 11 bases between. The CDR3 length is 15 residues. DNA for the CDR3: TGTGCCAGCAGCTTAGCGCTTAGCGGTGACTATGGCTACACCTTC. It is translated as CASSLALSGDYGYTF.

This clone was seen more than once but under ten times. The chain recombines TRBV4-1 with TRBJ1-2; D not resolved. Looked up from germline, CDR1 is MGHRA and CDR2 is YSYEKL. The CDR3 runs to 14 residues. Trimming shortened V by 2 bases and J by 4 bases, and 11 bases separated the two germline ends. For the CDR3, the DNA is TGCGCCAGCAGCCAATTGACATCCTTCTATGGCTACACCTTC. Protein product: CASSQLTSFYGYTF.

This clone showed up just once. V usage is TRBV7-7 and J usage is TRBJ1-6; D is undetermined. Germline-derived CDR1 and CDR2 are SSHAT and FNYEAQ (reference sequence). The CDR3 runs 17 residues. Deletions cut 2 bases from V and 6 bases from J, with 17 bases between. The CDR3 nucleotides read TGTGCCAGCAGCTTAAGGAGTCCGGTCCTAAGTAATTCACCCCTCCACTTT. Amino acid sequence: CASSLRSPVLSNSPLHF.

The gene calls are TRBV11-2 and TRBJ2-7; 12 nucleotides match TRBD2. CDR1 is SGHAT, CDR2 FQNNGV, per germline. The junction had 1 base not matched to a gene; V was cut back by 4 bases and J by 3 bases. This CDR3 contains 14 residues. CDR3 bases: TGTGCCAGCAGCTGGGGACTAGCGGGCTACGAGCAGTACTTC. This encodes CASSWGLAGYEQYF.

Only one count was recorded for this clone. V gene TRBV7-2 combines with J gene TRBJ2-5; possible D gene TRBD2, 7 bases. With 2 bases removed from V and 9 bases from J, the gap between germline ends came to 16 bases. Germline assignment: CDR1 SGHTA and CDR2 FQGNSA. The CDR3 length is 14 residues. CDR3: CASSLSGGGGSQYF. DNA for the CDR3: TGTGCCAGCAGCTTATCCGGCGGGGGCGGTTCCCAGTACTTC.

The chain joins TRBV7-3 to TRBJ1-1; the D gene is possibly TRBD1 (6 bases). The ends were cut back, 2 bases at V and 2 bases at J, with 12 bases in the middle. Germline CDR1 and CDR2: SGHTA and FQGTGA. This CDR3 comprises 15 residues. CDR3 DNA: TGTGCCAGCAGCTTAGTCCAGGGGAGAAACACTGAAGCTTTCTTT. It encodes CASSLVQGRNTEAFF.

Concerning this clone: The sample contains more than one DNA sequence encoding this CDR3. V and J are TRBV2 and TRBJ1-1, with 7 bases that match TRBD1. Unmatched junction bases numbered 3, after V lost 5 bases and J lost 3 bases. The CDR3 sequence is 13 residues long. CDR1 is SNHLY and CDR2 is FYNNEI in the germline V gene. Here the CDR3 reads CASSRQGHTEAFF. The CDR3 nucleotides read TGTGCCAGCAGTAGACAGGGCCACACTGAAGCTTTCTTT.

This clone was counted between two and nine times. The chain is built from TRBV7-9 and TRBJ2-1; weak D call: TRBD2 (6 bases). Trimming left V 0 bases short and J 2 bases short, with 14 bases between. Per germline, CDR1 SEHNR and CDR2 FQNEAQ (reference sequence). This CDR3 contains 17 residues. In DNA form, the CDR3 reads TGTGCCAGCAGCTTAGCGTTCGGGGGTGGGACCTACAATGAGCAGTTCTTC. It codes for CASSLAFGGGTYNEQFF. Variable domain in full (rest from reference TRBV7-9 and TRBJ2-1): DTGVSQNPRHKITKRGQNVTFRCDPISEHNRLYWYRQTLGQGPEFLTYFQNEAQLEKSRLLSDRFSAERPKGSFSTLEIQRTEQGDSAMYLCASSLAFGGGTYNEQFFGPGTRLTVL.

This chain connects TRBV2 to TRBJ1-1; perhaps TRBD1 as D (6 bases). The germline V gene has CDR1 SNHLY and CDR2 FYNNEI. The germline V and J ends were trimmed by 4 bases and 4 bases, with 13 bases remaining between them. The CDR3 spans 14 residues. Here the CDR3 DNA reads TGTGCCAGCAGTGTGGCTATCAGGGGCACTGAAGCTTTCTTT. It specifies CASSVAIRGTEAFF.

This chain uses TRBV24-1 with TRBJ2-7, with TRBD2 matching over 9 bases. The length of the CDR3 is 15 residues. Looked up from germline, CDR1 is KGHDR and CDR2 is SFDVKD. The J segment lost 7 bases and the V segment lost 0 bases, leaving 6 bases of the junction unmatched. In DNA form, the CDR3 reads TGTGCCACCAGTGATTTGTTAGCGGGAGTGGAGGAGCAGTACTTC. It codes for CATSDLLAGVEEQYF.

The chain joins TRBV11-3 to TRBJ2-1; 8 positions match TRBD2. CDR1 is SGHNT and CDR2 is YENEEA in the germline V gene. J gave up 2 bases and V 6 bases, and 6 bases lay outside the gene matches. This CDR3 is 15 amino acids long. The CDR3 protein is CASSSGAIAYNEQFF. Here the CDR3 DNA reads TGTGCCAGCAGTAGCGGGGCAATAGCCTACAATGAGCAGTTCTTC.

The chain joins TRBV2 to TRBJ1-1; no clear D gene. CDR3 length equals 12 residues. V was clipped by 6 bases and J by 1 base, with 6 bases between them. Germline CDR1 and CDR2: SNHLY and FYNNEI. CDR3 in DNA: TGTGCCAGCAGCATACAGAACACTGAAGCTTTCTTT. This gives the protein CASSIQNTEAFF.

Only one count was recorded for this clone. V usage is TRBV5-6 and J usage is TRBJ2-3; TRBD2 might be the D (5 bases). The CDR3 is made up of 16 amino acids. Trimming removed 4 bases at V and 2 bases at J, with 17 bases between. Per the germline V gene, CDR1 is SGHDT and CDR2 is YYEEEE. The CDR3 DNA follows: TGTGCCAGCAGCGTAACACTAGTGCGTCTCACAGATACGCAGTATTTT. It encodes CASSVTLVRLTDTQYF.

CDR3: CSVRGDRDTGELFF. The CDR3 bases are TGCAGCGTTCGGGGAGACAGGGATACCGGGGAGCTGTTTTTT. The J gene is TRBJ2-2, the V gene TRBV29-1, with 7 bases that match TRBD1. The CDR3 contains 14 residues. J was trimmed by 5 bases and V by 5 bases; bases with no gene match: 8. Germline V gene sequence: CDR1 SQVTM, CDR2 ANQGSEA.

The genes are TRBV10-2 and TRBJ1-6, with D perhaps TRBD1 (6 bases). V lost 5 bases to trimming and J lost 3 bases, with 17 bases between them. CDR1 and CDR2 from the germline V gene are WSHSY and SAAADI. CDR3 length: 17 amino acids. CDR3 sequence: CASSNRASVLYNSPLHF. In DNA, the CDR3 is TGCGCCAGCAGTAACAGGGCCTCTGTGCTCTATAATTCACCCCTCCACTTT.

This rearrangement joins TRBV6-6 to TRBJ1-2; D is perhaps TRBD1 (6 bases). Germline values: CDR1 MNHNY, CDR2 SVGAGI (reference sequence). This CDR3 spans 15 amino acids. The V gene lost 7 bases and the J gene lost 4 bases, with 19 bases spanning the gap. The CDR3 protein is CASTQQGGSTYGYTF. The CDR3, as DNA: TGTGCCAGCACCCAACAGGGAGGGTCGACCTATGGCTACACCTTC.

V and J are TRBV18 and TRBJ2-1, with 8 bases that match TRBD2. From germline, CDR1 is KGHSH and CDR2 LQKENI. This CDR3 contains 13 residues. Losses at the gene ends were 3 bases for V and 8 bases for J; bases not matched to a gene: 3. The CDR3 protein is CASSPGTRDEQFF. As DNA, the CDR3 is TGTGCCAGCTCACCCGGGACTAGGGATGAGCAGTTCTTC.

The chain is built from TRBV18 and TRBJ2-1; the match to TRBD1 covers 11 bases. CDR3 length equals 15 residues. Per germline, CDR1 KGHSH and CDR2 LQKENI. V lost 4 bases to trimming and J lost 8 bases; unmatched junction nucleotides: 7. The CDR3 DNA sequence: TGTGCCAGCTCACTCGGGACAGGGGGTCCCCATGAGCAGTTCTTC. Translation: CASSLGTGGPHEQFF.